This section outlines one T cell receptor beta chain sequence together with its context. V was trimmed by 6 bases and J by 2 bases, leaving 8 bases between them. The CDR3 is 13 amino acids. From germline, CDR1 is SGHDN and CDR2 FVKESK. The sample is drawn from a study of preoperative IRX-2 immunotherapy in early breast cancer. Using immunoSEQ multiplex PCR, the repertoire was profiled, and TCRdb retains in-frame clones only, with some absent. The sample has about 98,000 clones; more than 80% are singletons. Stated treatment: preoperative locoregional IRX-2 cytokine immunotherapy. Patients received preoperative, locoregional IRX-2 cytokine immunotherapy in a phase Ib study.

This material consisted of tumor tissue, taken after IRX-2 immunotherapy. The V and J genes are TRBV14 and TRBJ1-3, with D possibly matching TRBD1 (6 bases). The sequence was obtained from a human donor with breast cancer. The CDR3 here is CASRQGPGNTIYF. The CDR3, as DNA: TGTGCCAGCAGACAGGGACCTGGAAACACCATATATTTT. Combining the CDR3 with reference TRBV14 and TRBJ1-3 gives the whole variable domain EAGVTQFPSHSVIEKGQTVTLRCDPISGHDNLYWYRRVMGKEIKFLLHFVKESKQDESGMPNNRFLAERTGGTYSTLKVQPAELEDSGVYFCASRQGPGNTIYFGEGSWLTVV.